Below are 32 T cell receptor beta chains sequenced from a single sample in a study of Tregs in tolerant kidney transplant recipients. Method: immunoSEQ multiplex PCR; TCRdb's copy keeps in-frame clones and lacks some. This sample has 68,000 or so clones, with about 83% found just once. Source material: CD4+ T cells from blood. Source of these receptors: a human donor in good health.

The chain employs TRBV5-4 and TRBJ2-6; D remains ambiguous. V was trimmed by 1 base and J by 0 bases, leaving 8 bases between them. There are 16 residues in the CDR3. Germline V gene sequence: CDR1 SGHNT, CDR2 YYREEE (reference sequence). The CDR3 loop reads CASSLSGSSGANVLTF. DNA of the CDR3: TGTGCCAGCAGCTTGTCTGGGTCCTCTGGGGCCAACGTCCTGACTTTC.

The chain has TRBV2 and TRBJ2-6; D is possibly TRBD1 or TRBD2 (5 bases each). CDR1 is SNHLY and CDR2 is FYNNEI in the germline V gene. Trimming took off 5 bases at V and 2 bases at J, with 10 bases between the two ends. The CDR3 is 15 amino acids. Here the CDR3 reads CASSQEGTGANVLTF. DNA of the CDR3: TGTGCCAGCAGTCAAGAGGGGACTGGGGCCAACGTCCTGACTTTC.

The chain links TRBV7-3 to TRBJ2-2; D not certain. V was trimmed by 5 bases and J by 5 bases, leaving 15 bases between them. CDR1 and CDR2 (germline): SGHTA, FQGTGA. This CDR3 is 15 amino acids long. DNA of the CDR3: TGTGCCAGCAGCCGGGCGGCAGTCCCGACCGGGGAGCTGTTTTTT. This translates into CASSRAAVPTGELFF.

The rearrangement joins TRBV19 to TRBJ1-1; possible D gene TRBD1, 6 bases. This CDR3 comprises 13 residues. Deletions cut 5 bases from V and 11 bases from J, with 18 bases between. Per germline, CDR1 LNHDA and CDR2 SQIVND (reference sequence). The DNA of the CDR3 is TGTGCCAGTAGTCCGAAACAGGGTTCCATGGCTTTCTTT. It codes for CASSPKQGSMAFF.

This clone was seen just once. The gene calls are TRBV4-1 and TRBJ2-7; 8 nucleotides match TRBD1. The length of the CDR3 is 15 residues. V shed 4 bases, J shed 0 bases, and the junction held 5 bases outside the gene matches. Germline CDR1 MGHRA, CDR2 YSYEKL. The CDR3 protein is CASSPPDRDSYEQYF. The CDR3 bases are TGCGCCAGCAGCCCCCCGGACAGGGACTCCTACGAGCAGTACTTC.

The chain joins TRBV11-2 to TRBJ2-3; possibly TRBD1 for D (6 bases). The V gene's germline CDR1 is SGHAT and CDR2 FQNNGV. The V end was cut by 5 bases, the J end by 2 bases, with 17 bases between. The CDR3 totals 16 residues. The CDR3 sequence is CASSLQGSGVTDTQYF. In DNA form, the CDR3 reads TGTGCCAGCAGCCTCCAGGGGTCCGGGGTCACAGATACGCAGTATTTT.

The CDR3 here is CASSLPPGTEDVADTQYF. The CDR3 DNA sequence: TGCGCCAGCAGCTTGCCCCCCGGGACTGAGGATGTAGCGGATACGCAGTATTTT. The genes are TRBV5-1 and TRBJ2-3, with D maybe TRBD2 (6 bases). The CDR3 extends over 18 amino acids. Per germline, CDR1 SGHRS and CDR2 YFSETQ. Trimming shortened V by 1 base and J by 6 bases, and 24 bases separated the two germline ends.

V and J are TRBV13 and TRBJ2-3; 9 bases match TRBD2. V shed 3 bases and J 4 bases; nucleotides not matched to a gene: 5. The CDR3 sequence is 15 residues long. CDR1 is PRHDT, CDR2 FYEKMQ, per germline (reference sequence). This CDR3 is CASSFGTSRSDTQYF. The CDR3 DNA is TGTGCCAGCAGCTTTGGGACTAGCAGATCAGATACGCAGTATTTT.

The table lists this clone with a few counts. This chain uses TRBV7-2 with TRBJ1-1, with D tentatively TRBD1 (6 bases). Trimming pared 6 bases from V and 7 bases from J, leaving 15 bases between. This CDR3 is 13 amino acids long. Germline loops: CDR1 SGHTA, CDR2 FQGNSA. CDR3 loop: CASSSTGFGEAFF. CDR3 coding DNA: TGTGCCAGCAGTTCCACAGGGTTCGGTGAAGCTTTCTTT.

This clone is termed medium-sized. One junction end disagrees with the germline gene, perhaps due to a read error. The chain is built from TRBV6-4 and TRBJ2-7; possibly TRBD1 or TRBD2 for D (6 bases each). The CDR3 extends over 11 amino acids. CDR1 and CDR2 (germline): MRHNA, SNTAGT. The DNA of the CDR3 is TGTGCCAGCAGTGACTCTAAGGGGGGAGGATTC. The encoded protein is CASSDSKGGGF.

In its sample, this clone was seen once. The rearrangement joins TRBV27 to TRBJ1-2; 8 nucleotides align to TRBD1. Germline trimming cut 3 bases from V and 6 bases from J; bases unmatched to any gene: 9. CDR1 and CDR2 (germline): MNHEY, SMNVEV (reference sequence). The CDR3 runs to 15 residues. CDR3 DNA sequence: TGTGCCAGCAGTTTCCCGGCAGGGGGCGTCGATGGCTACACCTTC. Its protein product is CASSFPAGGVDGYTF.

The chain links TRBV18 to TRBJ2-3, with D possibly being TRBD1 (5 bases). Trimming left V 1 base short and J 6 bases short, with 11 bases between. This CDR3 comprises 14 residues. Germline V gene lookup returns CDR1 KGHSH and CDR2 LQKENI. CDR3 sequence reads: CASSPQSGLDTQYF. Here the CDR3 DNA reads TGTGCCAGCTCACCACAGTCAGGGTTGGATACGCAGTATTTT.

This clone was seen only a few times. The V and J genes are TRBV9 and TRBJ2-7; possibly TRBD2 for D (5 bases). The CDR3 sequence is 14 residues long. V lost 0 bases and J lost 1, with 8 bases in between. The germline V gene encodes CDR1 SGDLS and CDR2 YYNGEE. The CDR3 reads CASSVDQRSYEQYF. Here the CDR3 DNA reads TGTGCCAGCAGCGTAGATCAGCGGTCCTACGAGCAGTACTTC.

The V and J genes are TRBV10-3 and TRBJ2-3; no clear D gene. Looked up from germline, CDR1 is ENHRY and CDR2 is SYGVKD. CDR3 length equals 14 residues. The V and J ends lost 3 bases and 0 bases respectively, with 7 bases between them. The CDR3 DNA follows: TGTGCCATCAGTGAAGGGTTTAGCACAGATACGCAGTATTTT. Translating gives CAISEGFSTDTQYF.

J is TRBJ2-5 and V is TRBV7-2; 10 bases are shared with TRBD2. J gave up 4 bases and V 4 bases, and 9 bases lay outside the gene matches. There are 16 residues in the CDR3. Germline CDR1 reads SGHTA; CDR2 reads FQGNSA. The CDR3 loop is CASSYQGRTSGETQYF. As DNA, the CDR3 is TGTGCCAGCAGCTACCAGGGAAGGACTAGCGGAGAGACCCAGTACTTC.

V and J are TRBV19 and TRBJ2-3, with D perhaps TRBD2 (6 bases). This CDR3 has 10 amino acids. CDR1 is LNHDA, CDR2 SQIVND, per germline (reference sequence). V gave up 8 bases and J gave up 6 bases, with 6 bases separating them. CDR3 residues: CASGGDTQYF. As DNA, the CDR3 is TGTGCCAGTGGGGGGGATACGCAGTATTTT.

The chain is built from TRBV9 and TRBJ1-2; D unclear. CDR3 length: 15 residues. Germline lookup yields CDR1 SGDLS and CDR2 YYNGEE. V was clipped by 2 bases and J by 8 bases, with 19 bases between them. The CDR3 is CASSVLANPSRGYTF. CDR3 coding DNA: TGTGCCAGCAGCGTGTTGGCAAATCCTTCCCGAGGCTACACCTTC.

This chain's CDR3 is CASSEPSLNIQYF. CDR3 DNA sequence: TGTGCCAGCAGTGAGCCCTCTCTAAACATTCAGTACTTC. The rearrangement links TRBV2 to TRBJ2-4; D unresolved. This CDR3 comprises 13 residues. The germline V gene has CDR1 SNHLY and CDR2 FYNNEI. Trimming took 3 bases from V and 6 from J, leaving 9 bases between them. Full variable domain (rest looked up from reference TRBV2 and TRBJ2-4): EPEVTQTPSHQVTQMGQEVILRCVPISNHLYFYWYRQILGQKVEFLVSFYNNEISEKSEIFDDQFSVERPDGSNFTLKIRSTKLEDSAMYFCASSEPSLNIQYFGAGTRLSVL.

The chain is built from TRBV18 and TRBJ2-1, with D hard to call. CDR1 is KGHSH, CDR2 LQKENI, per germline. V lost 3 bases to trimming and J lost 9 bases, with 9 bases between them. This CDR3 spans 12 amino acids. The chain's CDR3 is CASSPSVGEQFF. DNA for the CDR3: TGTGCCAGCTCACCCTCGGTGGGTGAGCAGTTCTTC. Full variable domain (outside the CDR3, taken from reference TRBV18 and TRBJ2-1): NAGVMQNPRHLVRRRGQEARLRCSPMKGHSHVYWYRQLPEEGLKFMVYLQKENIIDESGMPKERFSAEFPKEGPSILRIQQVVRGDSAAYFCASSPSVGEQFFGPGTRLTVL.

The chain's CDR3 is CASSFSEGPYNEQFF. The CDR3 region has the DNA TGTGCCAGCAGCTTTTCGGAGGGGCCCTACAATGAGCAGTTCTTC. The rearrangement uses TRBV7-9 and TRBJ2-1; tentatively, D is TRBD2 (6 bases). The CDR3 has 15 amino acids. V was shortened by 3 bases and J by 2 bases, with 11 bases between the two germline ends. The germline V gene encodes CDR1 SEHNR and CDR2 FQNEAQ (reference sequence).

Only one count was recorded for this clone. The V gene is TRBV11-2, the J gene TRBJ2-1, with D possibly matching TRBD2 (5 bases). CDR1 is SGHAT, CDR2 FQNNGV, per germline. This CDR3 region has 14 residues. Between the trimmed V and J ends, which lost 9 bases and 6 bases, there was a span of 18 bases. As DNA, the CDR3 is TGTGCCAGTACCAGCGGTCTACGTTCCAATGAGCAGTTCTTC. It is translated as CASTSGLRSNEQFF.

The chain has TRBV12-5 and TRBJ2-1; a possible D gene is TRBD1 (7 bases). Germline V lookup: CDR1 LGHNT, CDR2 FRNRAP. V was cut by 5 bases and J by 5 bases, with 13 bases left in between. CDR3 length: 14 amino acids. This CDR3 reads CASGPGGWDNEQFF. The CDR3 DNA is TGTGCTAGTGGTCCAGGGGGGTGGGACAATGAGCAGTTCTTC.

The chain recombines TRBV20-1 with TRBJ2-7; weak D call: TRBD2 (6 bases). The length of the CDR3 is 11 residues. Per the germline V gene, CDR1 is DFQATT and CDR2 is SNEGSKA (reference sequence). Trimming pared 6 bases from V and 6 bases from J, leaving 12 bases between. CDR3 in amino acids: CSALQGGEQYF. CDR3 in DNA: TGCAGTGCACTGCAGGGAGGCGAGCAGTACTTC.

V gene TRBV6-6 combines with J gene TRBJ1-3, with TRBD1 as a possible D gene (5 bases). This CDR3 region has 14 residues. CDR1 and CDR2 (germline): MNHNY, SVGAGI (reference sequence). V lost 2 bases and J lost 4, with 9 bases in between. This chain's CDR3 is CASSYRGGGNTIYF. The CDR3 nucleotides are TGTGCCAGCAGTTACAGGGGAGGAGGAAACACCATATATTTT.

The chain couples TRBV18 to TRBJ1-1, with a possible D match to TRBD1 (6 bases). Germline CDR1 KGHSH, CDR2 LQKENI. This CDR3 spans 13 amino acids. Trimming shortened V by 3 bases and J by 1 base, and 6 bases separated the two germline ends. CDR3 DNA: TGTGCCAGCTCACCGGGACAGAACACTGAAGCTTTCTTT. Its translation: CASSPGQNTEAFF.

This clone was seen more than once but under ten times. The chain couples TRBV5-4 to TRBJ2-2, with TRBD2 matching 11 bases. The germline V gene encodes CDR1 SGHNT and CDR2 YYREEE (reference sequence). The J segment lost 7 bases and the V segment lost 5 bases, leaving 10 bases of the junction unmatched. The CDR3 loop spans 16 amino acids. DNA for the CDR3: TGTGCCAGCAGATCTACTAGCGGGAGTGGAATCGGGGAGCTGTTTTTT. It encodes CASRSTSGSGIGELFF.

The chain carries TRBV11-1 and TRBJ2-1; TRBD1 might be the D (5 bases). Trimming stripped 1 base from V and 6 bases from J, with 13 bases between. Germline CDR1 and CDR2: SGHAT and FQDESV (reference sequence). The length of the CDR3 is 15 residues. The CDR3 protein is CASSLVTDPSNEQFF. As DNA, the CDR3 is TGTGCCAGCAGCTTAGTGACAGATCCTTCCAATGAGCAGTTCTTC.

The rearrangement links TRBV11-2 to TRBJ1-1, with D maybe TRBD1 (5 bases). The CDR3 totals 17 residues. Germline CDR1 is SGHAT and CDR2 is FQNNGV. V was shortened by 5 bases and J by 4 bases, with 23 bases between the two germline ends. CDR3 DNA: TGTGCCAGCAGCCCGGGGTGGGGCAGGCTAAGTGGCACTGAAGCTTTCTTT. It yields the protein CASSPGWGRLSGTEAFF.

This clone has only one observation. This rearrangement joins TRBV7-2 to TRBJ2-7; D possibly corresponds to TRBD2 (6 bases). Per germline, CDR1 SGHTA and CDR2 FQGNSA. The CDR3 is made up of 15 amino acids. Trimming stripped 3 bases from V and 2 bases from J, with 14 bases between. CDR3 amino acids: CASSFFGDSTYEQYF. The CDR3 DNA is TGTGCCAGCAGCTTTTTCGGGGACTCCACCTACGAGCAGTACTTC.

This clone was seen more than once but under ten times. The genes are TRBV27 and TRBJ2-1; 9 positions match TRBD2. The CDR3 length is 15 residues. V lost 6 bases and J lost 5; bases outside the gene matches: 8. Germline-derived CDR1 and CDR2 are MNHEY and SMNVEV (reference sequence). CDR3 region: CASRRGGGAHNEQFF. In DNA form, the CDR3 reads TGTGCCAGCAGGAGAGGCGGGGGGGCCCACAATGAGCAGTTCTTC.

The chain is built from TRBV5-1 and TRBJ2-7; 13 bases line up with TRBD2. The CDR3 runs to 17 residues. Germline lookup yields CDR1 SGHRS and CDR2 YFSETQ. The junction had 13 bases not matched to a gene; V was cut back by 4 bases and J by 6 bases. The chain's CDR3 is CASSPLIRTSGSSEQYF. The CDR3 bases are TGCGCCAGCAGCCCCCTAATACGGACTAGCGGGAGCTCCGAGCAGTACTTC.

V gene TRBV2 combines with J gene TRBJ1-2, with TRBD1 as a possible D gene (5 bases). This CDR3 region has 13 residues. CDR1 is SNHLY, CDR2 FYNNEI, per germline. The V end lost 5 bases, the J end lost 2 bases, and 9 bases lay between the germline ends. For the CDR3, the DNA is TGTGCCAGCAGTCGGGACTCAAACTATGGCTACACCTTC. It specifies CASSRDSNYGYTF.